Following are 29 T cell receptor beta chains from one sample sequenced in a study of cytomegalovirus exposure and HLA in healthy donors. Use of 60 Vbeta and 13 Jbeta primers characterized the PCR. Profiling relied on immunoSEQ multiplex PCR, and the TCRdb table lists in-frame clones only, not all of them. Of some 150,000 clones listed, 76% are singletons. Sample: PBMCs. Every receptor here comes from a female donor in good health and CMV-seropositive.

J is TRBJ2-7 and V is TRBV7-9, with 8 bases that match TRBD2. The germline V gene encodes CDR1 SEHNR and CDR2 FQNEAQ (reference sequence). The CDR3 is made up of 14 amino acids. With 3 bases clipped from V and 2 bases from J, the junction kept 3 bases outside the gene matches. The CDR3 region is CASSFGGAAYEQYF. The CDR3 nucleotides are TGTGCCAGCAGCTTCGGGGGGGCGGCCTACGAGCAGTACTTC.

The rearrangement uses TRBV6-6 and TRBJ1-1, with D perhaps matching TRBD1 (6 bases). The V gene lost 2 bases and the J gene lost 0 bases, with 10 bases spanning the gap. The CDR3 runs 15 residues. From germline, CDR1 is MNHNY and CDR2 SVGAGI (reference sequence). DNA for the CDR3: TGTGCCAGCAGTTACGGGGGGGCGCTGAACACTGAAGCTTTCTTT. Its protein is CASSYGGALNTEAFF.

This clone came up once. This chain connects TRBV7-9 to TRBJ2-1; 10 nucleotides agree with TRBD1. The germline V gene has CDR1 SEHNR and CDR2 FQNEAQ (reference sequence). The CDR3 covers 17 residues. Trimming took 3 bases from V and 3 from J; bases not matched to a gene: 8. The CDR3 sequence: CASSFPTGGDFYNEQFF. The CDR3 nucleotides are TGTGCCAGCAGCTTCCCGACAGGGGGCGATTTCTACAATGAGCAGTTCTTC. Full variable domain (outside the CDR3, taken from reference TRBV7-9 and TRBJ2-1): DTGVSQNPRHKITKRGQNVTFRCDPISEHNRLYWYRQTLGQGPEFLTYFQNEAQLEKSRLLSDRFSAERPKGSFSTLEIQRTEQGDSAMYLCASSFPTGGDFYNEQFFGPGTRLTVL.

The J gene is TRBJ2-3, the V gene TRBV11-2, with 9 bases fitting TRBD2. Germline V gives CDR1 SGHAT, CDR2 FQNNGV. The V segment lost 6 bases and the J segment 6 bases; nucleotides outside the gene matches: 7. This CDR3 has 14 residues. CDR3 bases: TGTGCCAGCAGACTGACTAGCGGCTCCGATACGCAGTATTTT. It is translated as CASRLTSGSDTQYF. The full variable domain, with the rest looked up from reference TRBV11-2 and TRBJ2-3, is EAGVAQSPRYKIIEKRQSVAFWCNPISGHATLYWYQQILGQGPKLLIQFQNNGVVDDSQLPKDRFSAERLKGVDSTLKIQPAKLEDSAVYLCASRLTSGSDTQYFGPGTRLTVL.

The chain uses TRBV6-5 and TRBJ2-7; weak D call: TRBD2 (6 bases). The V and J ends lost 6 bases and 0 bases respectively, with 12 bases between them. Germline CDR1 reads MNHEY; CDR2 reads SVGAGI. The CDR3 covers 14 residues. CDR3 sequence (DNA): TGTGCCAGCAGCCCAGCCGGGGGCTCCTACGAGCAGTACTTC. It encodes CASSPAGGSYEQYF.

This rearrangement joins TRBV7-9 to TRBJ2-1, with TRBD1 matching over 7 bases. Germline CDR1 SEHNR, CDR2 FQNEAQ (reference sequence). V lost 1 base, J lost 8 bases, and 5 bases stayed unmatched. This CDR3 has 14 residues. The CDR3 nucleotides are TGTGCCAGCAGCTTAGGACAGGGTCGGGATGAGCAGTTCTTC. This encodes CASSLGQGRDEQFF.

The rearrangement uses TRBV7-3 and TRBJ2-3, with TRBD2 as a possible D gene (7 bases). The CDR3 consists of 16 residues. The V gene lost 2 bases and the J gene lost 5 bases, with 17 bases spanning the gap. The germline gives CDR1 SGHTA, CDR2 FQGTGA. The CDR3 sequence is CASSLLGQGRGDTQYF. The CDR3 nucleotides are TGTGCCAGCAGCTTATTGGGGCAGGGGAGGGGAGATACGCAGTATTTT.

CDR3 bases: TGTGCCAGTAGACCGGGACCCCGGGATAGCGGGCTTACCTACGAGCAGTACTTC. Translation gives CASRPGPRDSGLTYEQYF. This chain links TRBV21-1 with TRBJ2-7; the table's D gene call, TRBD2, was not cross checked with the DNA. TRBV21-1 is designated a pseudogene. This CDR3 has 18 amino acids.

The CDR3 protein is CASSERARLGGDNQPQHF. CDR3 sequence (DNA): TGTGCCAGCAGTGAAAGGGCCCGGTTAGGGGGTGACAATCAGCCCCAGCATTTT. The chain uses TRBV2 and TRBJ1-5; D perhaps matches TRBD1 (6 bases). CDR1 and CDR2 (germline): SNHLY, FYNNEI. The CDR3 covers 18 residues. Trimming cost V 2 bases and J 3 bases, with 20 bases left between them.

The genes are TRBV29-1 and TRBJ1-1; 12 bases line up with TRBD1. Germline CDR1 and CDR2: SQVTM and ANQGSEA. V shed 4 bases, J shed 5 bases, and the junction held 5 bases outside the gene matches. The CDR3 spans 14 residues. CDR3 nucleotides: TGCAGCGTTGGGGACAGGGGGCTGGGGACTGAAGCTTTCTTT. Translation: CSVGDRGLGTEAFF.

J is TRBJ2-5 and V is TRBV4-2; 11 positions match TRBD2. There are 18 residues in the CDR3. The V gene end was trimmed by 3 bases and the J gene end by 2 bases; junction bases not matched to a gene: 11. Germline V gene sequence: CDR1 LGHNA, CDR2 YNFKEQ. CDR3 sequence: CASSHELAGAPQQETQYF. CDR3 DNA sequence: TGTGCCAGCAGCCACGAACTAGCGGGGGCCCCCCAACAAGAGACCCAGTACTTC.

This clone was observed a few times. This chain joins TRBV7-9 and TRBJ1-2, with 7 bases identical to TRBD1. Germline CDR1 reads SEHNR; CDR2 reads FQNEAQ (reference sequence). CDR3 length equals 13 residues. V lost 4 bases to trimming and J lost 4 bases; unmatched junction nucleotides: 3. CDR3 DNA: TGTGCCAGCAGCTACGGGACAGCCTATGGCTACACCTTC. It specifies CASSYGTAYGYTF.

This sequence joins TRBV7-9 and TRBJ2-7, with TRBD2 identical over 7 bases. The CDR3 runs to 12 residues. Germline lookup yields CDR1 SEHNR and CDR2 FQNEAQ (reference sequence). The ends lost 4 bases at V and 4 bases at J; junction bases unmatched: 1. The CDR3 coding sequence is TGTGCCAGCAGCTGGACTAGTTACGAGCAGTACTTC. Its translation: CASSWTSYEQYF.

This sequence joins TRBV4-1 and TRBJ1-1; 8 bases are a match to TRBD1. The CDR3 consists of 19 residues. Germline trimming cut 0 bases from V and 1 base from J; bases unmatched to any gene: 13. The germline V gene has CDR1 MGHRA and CDR2 YSYEKL. The CDR3 nucleotides read TGCGCCAGCAGCCAAGATTTGTATTTGTGGGGACAGGCGAACACTGAAGCTTTCTTT. Protein: CASSQDLYLWGQANTEAFF.

The J gene is TRBJ1-6, the V gene TRBV14; no firm D call. The V and J ends lost 1 base and 9 bases respectively, with 13 bases between them. This CDR3 contains 15 residues. Per the germline V gene, CDR1 is SGHDN and CDR2 is FVKESK. This chain's CDR3 is CASSQVAVLGSPLHF. The CDR3, as DNA: TGTGCCAGCAGCCAAGTAGCGGTTCTCGGTTCACCCCTCCACTTT.

The chain combines TRBV13 with TRBJ1-2, with TRBD1 matching 8 bases. Germline-derived CDR1 and CDR2 are PRHDT and FYEKMQ (reference sequence). Losses at the gene ends were 3 bases for V and 7 bases for J; bases not matched to a gene: 7. The CDR3 is 14 amino acids. CDR3 in DNA: TGTGCCAGCAGCTTTTTCCAGGGGGCGCGTGGCTACACCTTC. Protein sequence: CASSFFQGARGYTF.

This clone was seen a handful of times. The chain links TRBV7-2 to TRBJ2-5; 8 positions agree with TRBD2. Germline CDR1 is SGHTA and CDR2 is FQGNSA. Germline trimming cut 6 bases from V and 4 bases from J; bases unmatched to any gene: 7. The length of the CDR3 is 14 residues. The CDR3 protein is CASRPGGARETQYF. The DNA for the CDR3 is TGTGCCAGCAGACCCGGGGGGGCAAGAGAGACCCAGTACTTC.

The CDR3 DNA sequence: TGTGCCAGTAGTGCCGGGACAGGATTGGAGTACGAGCAGTACTTC. Translated: CASSAGTGLEYEQYF. The chain employs TRBV19 and TRBJ2-7; the match to TRBD1 covers 8 bases. The CDR3 loop spans 15 amino acids. J lost 4 bases, V lost 5 bases, and 10 bases had no gene match. Germline loops: CDR1 LNHDA, CDR2 SQIVND (reference sequence). The variable domain in full, completed from reference TRBV19 and TRBJ2-7, reads DGGITQSPKYLFRKEGQNVTLSCEQNLNHDAMYWYRQDPGQGLRLIYYSQIVNDFQKGDIAEGYSVSREKKESFPLTVTSAQKNPTAFYLCASSAGTGLEYEQYFGPGTRLTVT.

The chain combines TRBV15 with TRBJ1-1, with D perhaps TRBD1 (6 bases). The germline V and J ends were trimmed by 3 bases and 2 bases, with 10 bases remaining between them. Germline V gene lookup returns CDR1 LNHNV and CDR2 YYDKDF (reference sequence). The CDR3 extends over 14 amino acids. CDR3 in amino acids: CATSRAGANTEAFF. In DNA form, the CDR3 reads TGTGCCACCAGCAGGGCGGGGGCTAACACTGAAGCTTTCTTT.

V and J are TRBV29-1 and TRBJ2-5; D is possibly TRBD1 (6 bases). The DNA end favors TRBJ2-7, so the J call may be wrong. There are 15 residues in the CDR3. Germline lookup yields CDR1 SQVTM and CDR2 ANQGSEA. CDR3: CSVHEPYRVDYEQYF. CDR3 DNA: TGCAGCGTCCACGAGCCGTACAGGGTAGACTACGAGCAGTACTTC.

This rearrangement joins TRBV7-2 to TRBJ2-2; D unclear. CDR3 size: 12 residues. The V gene's germline CDR1 is SGHTA and CDR2 FQGNSA. Trimming pared 3 bases from V and 6 bases from J, leaving 5 bases between. The CDR3 spells CASSFPSGELFF. The CDR3 region has the DNA TGTGCCAGCAGCTTCCCGTCCGGGGAGCTGTTTTTT.

The V gene is TRBV7-9, the J gene TRBJ2-5, with TRBD1 matching 8 bases. TRBJ2-7 explains the end of the DNA better; the J call may be wrong. Germline V gene sequence: CDR1 SEHNR, CDR2 FQNEAQ (reference sequence). The CDR3 is 14 residues long. The CDR3 protein is CASSGQGDGNEQYF. CDR3 DNA sequence: TGTGCCAGCAGTGGACAGGGCGACGGGAACGAGCAGTACTTC.

This clone was observed a single time. This chain connects TRBV28 to TRBJ2-7, with TRBD1 identical over 11 bases. Trimming took 6 bases from V and 4 from J; bases not matched to a gene: 5. CDR1 MDHEN and CDR2 SYDVKM come from the germline V gene. CDR3 size: 14 residues. The CDR3 loop is CASSWTGGIYEQYF. CDR3 DNA sequence: TGTGCCAGCAGCTGGACAGGGGGCATATACGAGCAGTACTTC.

CDR3 residues: CASSPRIGQGRTNVLTF. CDR3 sequence (DNA): TGCGCCAGCAGTCCTAGAATCGGACAGGGAAGAACCAACGTCCTGACTTTC. The V gene is TRBV5-1, the J gene TRBJ2-6; TRBD1 aligns across 8 bases. This CDR3 contains 17 residues. In germline, CDR1 is SGHRS, CDR2 YFSETQ. J was trimmed by 8 bases and V by 5 bases; bases with no gene match: 15.

The CDR3 DNA reads as TGTGCCAGCGGCGAACAGGGGAACTATGGCTACACCTTC. Translation gives CASGEQGNYGYTF. The chain couples TRBV28 to TRBJ1-2; 7 positions match TRBD1. This CDR3 has 13 residues. Germline assignment: CDR1 MDHEN and CDR2 SYDVKM. The V and J ends lost 8 bases and 2 bases, in that order; junction bases with no gene match: 5.

The chain links TRBV29-1 to TRBJ2-5, with D possibly being TRBD1 (6 bases). The J call may be in error: the DNA end matches TRBJ2-7 better. CDR3 size: 14 residues. The germline gives CDR1 SQVTM, CDR2 ANQGSEA. CDR3 sequence: CSVDPTGGNYEQYF. In nucleotides, the CDR3 is TGCAGCGTTGACCCGACAGGCGGCAACTACGAGCAGTACTTC.

CDR3 DNA: TGTGCCAGCAGCGGACGGGGGAACACTGAAGCTTTCTTT. Translation: CASSGRGNTEAFF. The rearrangement links TRBV2 to TRBJ1-1; no reliable D call. With 6 bases removed from V and 1 base from J, the gap between germline ends came to 9 bases. Germline values: CDR1 SNHLY, CDR2 FYNNEI. CDR3 length equals 13 residues.

The J gene is TRBJ2-5, the V gene TRBV7-2; TRBD2 aligns across 11 bases. The CDR3 totals 16 residues. J gave up 2 bases and V 6 bases, and 8 bases lay outside the gene matches. Germline V CDR1 and CDR2: SGHTA, FQGNSA. The chain's CDR3 is CASSYRTSGFQETQYF. The DNA of the CDR3 is TGTGCCAGCAGTTACCGGACTAGCGGGTTTCAAGAGACCCAGTACTTC.

The chain is built from TRBV30 and TRBJ1-2; the D gene is possibly TRBD1 (6 bases). Germline V CDR1 and CDR2: GTSNPN, SVGIG (reference sequence). The CDR3 spans 14 residues. V lost 4 bases to trimming and J lost 2 bases, with 14 bases between them. The chain's CDR3 is CAWTPGHQNYGYTF. The CDR3 DNA is TGTGCCTGGACCCCGGGACACCAAAACTATGGCTACACCTTC.